This is a list of T cell receptor beta chains from one sample in a study of T-cell memory formation after mild COVID-19. One entry per CDR3 protein, called by TCRdb with MiXCR from the 5' RACE reads. This table has approximately 250,000 distinct CDR3 sequences, 15% to 20% appearing once. The specimen was PBMCs or a T cell subset sorted from them (not recorded which). These receptor sequences come from a young man who had mild COVID-19 (a few samples of this study predate the infection). Cell type and time point are not known. Both conserved end residues are part of each CDR3. A D gene is named only where the DNA matches it firmly. For some rows the clone size is stated as once, few or many, or as a class when expanded; others skip it.

CSASGGGRREQFF	TGCAGTGCTAGCGGCGGGGGGAGACGTGAGCAGTTCTTC	TRBD2	few	TRBJ2-1	TRBV20-1
CSARLLAKNIQYF	TGCAGTGCTAGACTTCTAGCCAAAAACATTCAGTACTTC	NA	few	TRBJ2-4	TRBV20-1
CASSPESRDIGTQYF	TGTGCCAGCAGCCCTGAGTCCCGGGACATTGGGACCCAGTACTTC	NA	many	TRBJ2-5	TRBV5-6
CASSLAGEVAGELFF	TGTGCCAGCAGCTTGGCAGGGGAGGTTGCCGGGGAGCTGTTTTTT	NA	few	TRBJ2-2	TRBV11-3
CSAPLRSGGAVEQFF	TGCAGTGCTCCTCTTCGGAGCGGGGGGGCCGTTGAGCAGTTCTTC	TRBD2	NA	TRBJ2-1	TRBV20-1
CASSLDGSGAQETQYF	TGCGCCAGCAGCTTGGATGGTAGCGGGGCCCAAGAGACCCAGTACTTC	TRBD2	NA	TRBJ2-5	TRBV5-1
CASSAPGAVTEAFF	TGTGCCAGCAGTGCCCCAGGGGCGGTCACTGAAGCTTTCTTT	NA	NA	TRBJ1-1	TRBV28
CASSPPWARTDTQYF	TGTGCCAGCAGCCCACCATGGGCCCGCACAGATACGCAGTATTTT	NA	NA	TRBJ2-3	TRBV7-2
CASFTKTQYF	TGTGCCAGCTTTACAAAGACCCAGTACTTC	NA	NA	TRBJ2-5	TRBV6-2/TRBV6-3
CSASEVANTGELFF	TGCAGTGCTAGTGAGGTCGCGAACACCGGGGAGCTGTTTTTT	NA	NA	TRBJ2-2	TRBV20-1
CASSLAGGSYNSPLHF	TGTGCCAGCAGTTTAGCGGGGGGCTCCTATAATTCACCCCTCCACTTT	NA	NA	TRBJ1-6	TRBV12-3/TRBV12-4
CASTLQGQTFTDTQYF	TGTGCCAGCACCCTACAAGGTCAGACTTTCACAGATACGCAGTATTTT	NA	NA	TRBJ2-3	TRBV12-3/TRBV12-4
CAISSLLWVSGNTIYF	TGTGCCATCAGTTCTCTCCTTTGGGTCTCTGGAAACACCATATATTTT	NA	NA	TRBJ1-3	TRBV10-3
CASSYSQGNSETQYF	TGTGCCAGCAGTTACTCTCAGGGTAATTCAGAGACCCAGTACTTC	NA	NA	TRBJ2-5	TRBV12-3/TRBV12-4
CAISPPGGNSPLHF	TGTGCCATCTCTCCCCCAGGGGGGAATTCACCCCTCCACTTT	TRBD1	NA	TRBJ1-6	TRBV10-3
CASSQQGVLTEAFF	TGTGCCAGCAGTCAACAGGGGGTTCTCACTGAAGCTTTCTTT	TRBD1	NA	TRBJ1-1	TRBV12-3/TRBV12-4
CATSDPRDRGTDTQYF	TGTGCCACCAGTGACCCCCGGGACAGGGGAACAGATACGCAGTATTTT	TRBD1	NA	TRBJ2-3	TRBV24-1
CASSRLLRGQEKLFF	TGCGCCAGCAGCCGCCTACTCCGGGGTCAGGAAAAACTGTTTTTT	NA	NA	TRBJ1-4	TRBV4-1
CASSIGGYTEAFF	TGTGCCAGCAGTATAGGGGGGTACACTGAAGCTTTCTTT	NA	NA	TRBJ1-1	TRBV5-6
CASSTRYGYEQYF	TGTGCCAGCAGCACGAGATATGGCTACGAGCAGTACTTC	NA	few	TRBJ2-7	TRBV7-2
CASSQDFVAGGTDTQYF	TGCGCCAGCAGCCAAGATTTCGTTGCCGGGGGCACAGATACGCAGTATTTT	NA	many	TRBJ2-3	TRBV4-1
CASSPLTADTQYF	TGTGCCAGCAGCCCATTGACGGCAGATACGCAGTATTTT	NA	few	TRBJ2-3	TRBV5-4
CASRPNTGGGLNTEAFF	TGTGCCAGCAGACCAAATACAGGGGGTGGCTTGAACACTGAAGCTTTCTTT	TRBD1	NA	TRBJ1-1	TRBV12-3/TRBV12-4
CASSVLLGTDTQYF	TGTGCCAGCAGCGTTCTACTGGGCACAGATACGCAGTATTTT	NA	few	TRBJ2-3	TRBV9
CASSHRNSGVYEQYF	TGCGCCAGCAGCCATAGGAACTCAGGGGTCTACGAGCAGTACTTC	NA	few	TRBJ2-7	TRBV4-3
CASSIGQTNEKLFF	TGCGCCAGCAGCATTGGACAGACGAATGAAAAACTGTTTTTT	NA	few	TRBJ1-4	TRBV5-1
CASSAPGNTGELFF	TGCGCCAGCAGCGCCCCAGGGAACACCGGGGAGCTGTTTTTT	NA	many	TRBJ2-2	TRBV4-1
CASSYQFPVGELFF	TGTGCCAGCAGTTATCAGTTTCCTGTCGGGGAGCTGTTTTTT	NA	few	TRBJ2-2	TRBV6-2/TRBV6-3
CASSISTTAPNQPQHF	TGTGCCAGTAGTATTTCCACAACAGCCCCCAATCAGCCCCAGCATTTT	NA	few	TRBJ1-5	TRBV19
CASVNAGDQETQYF	TGTGCCAGCGTTAATGCGGGGGATCAAGAGACCCAGTACTTC	TRBD2	NA	TRBJ2-5	TRBV6-2/TRBV6-3
CAWTTGIAYNEQFF	TGTGCCTGGACTACAGGGATCGCCTACAATGAGCAGTTCTTC	NA	few	TRBJ2-1	TRBV30
CASSQGRTFIETQYF	TGTGCCAGCAGCCAAGGACGGACCTTTATAGAGACCCAGTACTTC	NA	few	TRBJ2-5	TRBV7-2
CASSPEVHGQPQHF	TGTGCCAGCAGCCCGGAAGTTCACGGTCAGCCCCAGCATTTT	NA	few	TRBJ1-5	TRBV5-5
CASSQPTSGRSSYEQYF	TGCGCCAGCAGCCAACCCACTAGCGGTCGGAGCTCCTACGAGCAGTACTTC	TRBD2	NA	TRBJ2-7	TRBV4-1
CASVGLTGYRNNSPLHF	TGTGCCTCCGTTGGATTAACAGGGTATAGGAATAATTCACCCCTCCACTTT	NA	few	TRBJ1-6	TRBV30
CASSTTSTEAFF	TGTGCCAGCAGCACGACCAGCACTGAAGCTTTCTTT	NA	few	TRBJ1-1	TRBV5-6
CATSRDRPGAATDTQYF	TGTGCCACCAGCAGAGATCGTCCAGGGGCGGCCACAGATACGCAGTATTTT	NA	NA	TRBJ2-3	TRBV15
CLGGGGTEAFF	TGCCTGGGAGGGGGGGGAACTGAAGCTTTCTTT	NA	NA	TRBJ1-1	TRBV20-1
CASSLPDSLRGTEAFF	TGCGCCAGCAGCTTGCCTGACAGCTTAAGGGGCACTGAAGCTTTCTTT	NA	NA	TRBJ1-1	TRBV5-1
CASRGEVYEQYF	TGTGCCAGCAGGGGAGAAGTCTACGAGCAGTACTTC	NA	NA	TRBJ2-7	TRBV2
CASSELASGNYEQYF	TGCGCCAGCAGTGAGTTGGCTAGCGGGAACTACGAGCAGTACTTC	TRBD2	many	TRBJ2-7	TRBV10-2
CASSQGIRGFTYEQYF	TGCGCCAGCAGCCAAGGGATCAGGGGATTTACCTACGAGCAGTACTTC	NA	NA	TRBJ2-7	TRBV4-3
CASSGTSGHNEQFF	TGTGCCAGCAGTGGGACTAGCGGTCACAATGAGCAGTTCTTC	TRBD2	few	TRBJ2-1	TRBV6-2/TRBV6-3
CSARGHGTVSSYEQYF	TGCAGTGCTAGAGGCCACGGGACGGTGAGCTCCTACGAGCAGTACTTC	NA	NA	TRBJ2-7	TRBV20-1
CASLPQVNNSPLHF	TGCGCCAGCTTACCACAGGTGAATAATTCACCCCTCCACTTT	NA	NA	TRBJ1-6	TRBV4-1
CASSTGTGARNSPLHF	TGTGCCAGTAGTACTGGGACAGGGGCTCGGAATTCACCCCTCCACTTT	TRBD1	few	TRBJ1-6	TRBV19